This record looks at one T cell receptor (beta chain) sequence and its context. The antigen this receptor binds is unknown. No base qualities exist here, and no much larger clone lies one base off it. TCRbeta CDR3 regions were sequenced with the immunoSEQ Assay. After extraction, genomic DNA underwent amplification by bias-controlled multiplex PCR, followed by high-throughput sequencing. Concerning the study's data processing: To quantify the absolute abundance of every unique TCRbeta CDR3 region, sequences were collapsed and filtered. T cell fraction was estimated by normalizing TCRbeta template counts to usable DNA, which was measured by amplifying reference genes present in all nucleated cells. Repertoire TCRs were annotated as SARS-CoV-2-specific by exact matching of V gene, CDR3 amino acid sequence and J gene to a known reactive TCR set. The reference SARS-CoV-2 TCR set was obtained from MIRA and was filtered for enrichment in COVID-19-positive ImmuneCODE repertoires, whereby public or cross-reactive TCRs were removed. Based on the MIRA antigens, annotated TCRs were further analysed at the level of specific ORF or position within ORF. Depth was the summed frequency of annotated unique rearrangements, while breadth was defined as annotated unique rearrangements over total unique productive rearrangements. TCR breadth was compared between groups using two-sided Wilcoxon rank-sum tests. In its TCRdb copy, this immuneACCESS table keeps in-frame sequences only and misses some clones. Where compared with another copy, unresolved V genes explain less than half of these, and the others have no known cause. The V and J calls and clone size were taken over from that table, and D and trimming were inferred from the DNA. Here the sample has 350,000 to 500,000 clones; roughly 90% occur a single time. 3.5% to 4% of the sample is taken by the ten largest.

Including the terminal cysteine and phenylalanine, the CDR3 comprises 16 residues. Left in the record is the CDR3 DNA by itself, 48 bases read in frame from the first base. Relative to germline, V is 5 bases shorter and J is 0 bases shorter, with 15 bases between their ends. From a lookup of the germline V gene (reference sequence), CDR1 and CDR2 are SGHAT and FQDESV. This entry belongs to a study of Ad26.COV2.S vaccination and SARS-CoV-2 variants (TCRdb year 2021). Regarding the study in general: Donors in the vaccine arm were drawn from COV1001, a multicentre, randomized, double-blind, placebo-controlled phase I-IIa trial testing Ad26.COV2.S in healthy adults. Ad26.COV2.S was administered intramuscularly at 5 x 10^10 or 1 x 10^11 viral particles, either as a single shot or as two shots given 56 days apart. TCRbeta repertoire sequencing was used to assess the specificity and breadth of SARS-CoV-2-reactive T cell receptors after Ad26.COV2.S vaccination. The TCR-sequenced set comprised approximately 30 samples: around 20 Ad26.COV2.S vaccine recipients, 5 placebo recipients and 8 SARS-CoV-2 convalescent individuals. Trial participants were randomized into five groups of five: low-dose or high-dose Ad26.COV2.S given once or twice, or placebo on both occasions. Investigators did not know the trial group allocation while performing experiments and assessing outcomes.

What the authors observed across the whole study: Comparing responses between vaccine doses or regimens was not something the study was powered to do. Substantial breadth of spike-specific CD8+ and CD4+ T cell responses was reported after vaccination. It was noted by the authors that total T cell responses may have been underestimated by the TCR breadth and depth analyses. Ad26.COV2.S recipients had higher spike-specific TCR breadth than placebo recipients (P = 0.0014). Vaccine and placebo recipients had similar non-spike TCR breadth, a finding consistent with the vaccine containing only spike.

The treatment or condition label corresponds to: 15 to 20 received Ad26.COV2.S at low or high dose, single or two shots; 5 received placebo; per-sample allocation not given. Repertoires of vaccine and placebo recipients were sequenced from samples collected on day 63 after the first injection. Between 29 July and 7 August 2020, Cohort 1b enrolled 20 to 30 adults aged 18-55 years at one site in Boston, USA. Ad26.COV2.S was a replication-incompetent adenovirus type 26 vector that expressed a prefusion-stabilized SARS-CoV-2 spike protein derived from the original Wuhan strain. This TCR was recovered from a person aged 18-65 years who received the Ad26.COV2.S COVID-19 vaccine or a placebo. Rearrangement joined TRBV11-1 to TRBJ2-3, with a tentative D gene TRBD2 over 5 matching bases. The sequences come from peripheral blood, collected in a trial of Ad26.COV2.S vaccine versus placebo. The DNA sequence follows: TGTGCCAGCAGCCCAGACGGCGGGTCTAGCACAGATACGCAGTATTTT. It is translated as CASSPDGGSSTDTQYF.